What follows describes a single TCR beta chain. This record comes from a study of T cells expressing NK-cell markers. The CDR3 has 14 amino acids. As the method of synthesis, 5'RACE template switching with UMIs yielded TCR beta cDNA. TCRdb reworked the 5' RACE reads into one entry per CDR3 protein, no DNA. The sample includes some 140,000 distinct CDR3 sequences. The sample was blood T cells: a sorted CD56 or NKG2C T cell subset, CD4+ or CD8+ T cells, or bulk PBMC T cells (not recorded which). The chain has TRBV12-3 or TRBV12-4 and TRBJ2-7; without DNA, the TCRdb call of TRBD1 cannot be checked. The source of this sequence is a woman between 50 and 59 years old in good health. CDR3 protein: CASSFAGGADEQYF.